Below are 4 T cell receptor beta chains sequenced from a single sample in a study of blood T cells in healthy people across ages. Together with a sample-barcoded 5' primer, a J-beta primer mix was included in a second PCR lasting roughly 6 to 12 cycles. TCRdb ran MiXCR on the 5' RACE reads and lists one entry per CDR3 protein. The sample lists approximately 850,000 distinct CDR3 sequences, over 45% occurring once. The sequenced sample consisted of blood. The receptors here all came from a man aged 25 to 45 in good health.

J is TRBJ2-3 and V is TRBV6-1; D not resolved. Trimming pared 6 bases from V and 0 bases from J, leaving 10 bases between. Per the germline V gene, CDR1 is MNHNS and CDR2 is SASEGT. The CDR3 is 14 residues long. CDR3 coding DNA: TGTGCCAGCAGACTTTTGCTTAGCACAGATACGCAGTATTTT. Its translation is CASRLLLSTDTQYF.

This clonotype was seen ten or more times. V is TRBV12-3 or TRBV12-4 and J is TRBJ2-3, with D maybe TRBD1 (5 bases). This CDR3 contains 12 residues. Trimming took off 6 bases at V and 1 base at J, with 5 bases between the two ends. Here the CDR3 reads CASSRGTDTQYF. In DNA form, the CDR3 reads TGTGCCAGCAGCAGGGGCACAGATACGCAGTATTTT.

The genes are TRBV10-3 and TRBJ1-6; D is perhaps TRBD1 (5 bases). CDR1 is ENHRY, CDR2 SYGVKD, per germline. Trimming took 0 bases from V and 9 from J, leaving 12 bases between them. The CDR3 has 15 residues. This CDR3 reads CAISESAGRGSPLHF. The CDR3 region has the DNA TGTGCCATCAGTGAGTCCGCAGGGAGGGGTTCACCCCTCCACTTT.

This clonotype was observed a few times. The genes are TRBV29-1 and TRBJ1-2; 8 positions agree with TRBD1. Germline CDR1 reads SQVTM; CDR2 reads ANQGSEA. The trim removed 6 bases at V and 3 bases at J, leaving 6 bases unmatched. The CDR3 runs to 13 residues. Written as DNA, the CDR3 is TGCAGCGTCCCAGGACAGGGAGACTATGGCTACACCTTC. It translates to CSVPGQGDYGYTF.